What follows describes a single T cell receptor beta chain. Its antigen is still unknown. This sample is drawn from a study of graft-versus-host responses after intestinal transplantation. Overall study findings and caveats: Some GvH clones appeared in ileal mucosa or blood before recipient bone marrow.

The CDR3 contains 14 residues. CDR1 and CDR2 from the germline V gene are LGHNA and YNFKEQ. Trimming pared 3 bases from V and 5 bases from J, leaving 11 bases between. The assay was immunoSEQ multiplex PCR, and TCRdb's table has in-frame clones only and misses some. The sample carries 96,000 or so clones, roughly 90% recorded once. The V and J genes are TRBV4-2 and TRBJ1-5; perhaps TRBD1 as D (6 bases). The clonotype originates from a human donor who received an intestinal transplant. The sequenced sample was unstimulated CD4+ T cells sorted from spleen or lymph node cells, obtained before intestinal transplant. CDR3: CASSQGDTDQPQHF. The DNA of the CDR3 is TGTGCCAGCAGCCAGGGGGACACTGATCAGCCCCAGCATTTT.